The rows below give T cell receptor beta chains drawn from one sample of a study of T cells in tuberculosis. Produced via immunoSEQ multiplex PCR; TCRdb's table is partial and in-frame only. The data hold some 25,000 clones, with about 95% observed a single time. The sample was PBMCs. The source is a donor under 30 with latent tuberculosis or without tuberculosis infection. CDR3s include the opening cysteine and the closing phenylalanine or tryptophan. The order of the fields is clone size, J gene, CDR3 length, D gene, V gene, CDR3 DNA, CDR3 protein. A D gene is named only where the DNA matches it firmly. Some rows have no size entry. The others give once, few or many, or a class for an expanded clone.

abundance: .; j_gene: TRBJ1-4; len: 14; d_gene: TRBD1; v_gene: TRBV5-1; CDR3nt: TGCGCCAGCAGCTTGGAAAGGACAGGGGAAAAACTGTTTTTT; CDR3aa: CASSLERTGEKLFF
abundance: .; j_gene: TRBJ2-1; len: 12; d_gene: .; v_gene: TRBV18; CDR3nt: TGTGCCAGCTCGCCCACAGGGATTGAGCAGTTCTTC; CDR3aa: CASSPTGIEQFF
abundance: once; j_gene: TRBJ2-1; len: 13; d_gene: .; v_gene: TRBV10-1; CDR3nt: TGCGCCAGCGGAAAACAGGGAATCGATGAGCAGTTCTTC; CDR3aa: CASGKQGIDEQFF
abundance: .; j_gene: TRBJ2-5; len: 13; d_gene: .; v_gene: TRBV5-1; CDR3nt: TGCGCCAGCAGTTCGACAGCTTACGAGACCCAGTACTTC; CDR3aa: CASSSTAYETQYF
abundance: .; j_gene: TRBJ1-2; len: 15; d_gene: TRBD1; v_gene: TRBV9; CDR3nt: TGTGCCAGCAGCGATACAGGGGCAAACCTCTATGGCTACACCTTC; CDR3aa: CASSDTGANLYGYTF
abundance: .; j_gene: TRBJ2-2; len: 17; d_gene: TRBD2; v_gene: TRBV7-8; CDR3nt: TGTGCCAGCAGCTTAAATAGGGGGACTAGTGGCACCGGGGAGCTGTTTTTT; CDR3aa: CASSLNRGTSGTGELFF
abundance: .; j_gene: TRBJ1-6; len: 14; d_gene: .; v_gene: TRBV27; CDR3nt: TGTGCCAGCAGTTTTCGAGGGTTTAATTCACCCCTCCACTTT; CDR3aa: CASSFRGFNSPLHF
abundance: .; j_gene: TRBJ1-2; len: 13; d_gene: .; v_gene: TRBV5-1; CDR3nt: TGCGCCAGCGGTCAGATGGGGCCCGGCGGCTACACCTTC; CDR3aa: CASGQMGPGGYTF
abundance: .; j_gene: TRBJ1-1; len: 18; d_gene: .; v_gene: TRBV5-6; CDR3nt: TGTGCCAGCAGCCCCAGCATAAGGTTTATAACAGGGAGCACTGAAGCTTTCTTT; CDR3aa: CASSPSIRFITGSTEAFF
abundance: .; j_gene: TRBJ2-2; len: 13; d_gene: .; v_gene: TRBV11-2; CDR3nt: TGTGCCAGCAGCACCGATTACAGCGGGGAGCTGTTTTTT; CDR3aa: CASSTDYSGELFF
abundance: .; j_gene: TRBJ2-3; len: 16; d_gene: TRBD1; v_gene: TRBV12-5; CDR3nt: TGTGCTAGTGGTTTGGTACAAAGGACAGGGGGAGATACGCAGTATTTT; CDR3aa: CASGLVQRTGGDTQYF
abundance: once; j_gene: TRBJ1-5; len: 12; d_gene: .; v_gene: TRBV19; CDR3nt: TGTGCCAGTACTCAAAATATCGGGGCCCAGCATTTT; CDR3aa: CASTQNIGAQHF
abundance: .; j_gene: TRBJ1-1; len: 14; d_gene: TRBD1; v_gene: TRBV6-5; CDR3nt: TGTGCCAGCAGCCTGACAGGGGGCATCACTGAAGCTTTCTTT; CDR3aa: CASSLTGGITEAFF
abundance: .; j_gene: TRBJ1-2; len: 14; d_gene: .; v_gene: TRBV25-1; CDR3nt: TGTGCCAGCAGTGAATACGGAGCTAACTATGGCTACACCTTC; CDR3aa: CASSEYGANYGYTF
abundance: .; j_gene: TRBJ1-1; len: 11; d_gene: .; v_gene: TRBV30; CDR3nt: TGTGCCGGAGAGAGGGCCACTGAAGCTTTCTTT; CDR3aa: CAGERATEAFF
abundance: .; j_gene: TRBJ1-4; len: 14; d_gene: .; v_gene: TRBV29-1; CDR3nt: TGCAGCGTTGGGCTGGGCTCAACTAATGAAAAACTGTTTTTT; CDR3aa: CSVGLGSTNEKLFF
abundance: once; j_gene: TRBJ1-3; len: 15; d_gene: .; v_gene: TRBV18; CDR3nt: TGTGCCAGCTCACCAGAGGGAGGGAAGGCTAACACCATATATTTT; CDR3aa: CASSPEGGKANTIYF
abundance: .; j_gene: TRBJ1-2; len: 13; d_gene: .; v_gene: TRBV18; CDR3nt: TGTGCCAGCTCACCATCAGGGCTGGCCGGCTACACCTTC; CDR3aa: CASSPSGLAGYTF
abundance: .; j_gene: TRBJ2-3; len: 15; d_gene: .; v_gene: TRBV9; CDR3nt: TGTGCCAGCAGCGTAGAGGGCGGGCGGTCAGATACGCAGTATTTT; CDR3aa: CASSVEGGRSDTQYF
abundance: .; j_gene: TRBJ2-1; len: 16; d_gene: .; v_gene: TRBV25-1; CDR3nt: TGTGCCAGCAGTGGGGGCGATGATCCTGGTAGGCACGAGCAGTTCTTC; CDR3aa: CASSGGDDPGRHEQFF
abundance: .; j_gene: TRBJ1-2; len: 14; d_gene: .; v_gene: TRBV2; CDR3nt: TGTGCCAGCAGTGAAGCGCTGAGGACACGTGGCTACACCTTC; CDR3aa: CASSEALRTRGYTF
abundance: .; j_gene: TRBJ1-3; len: 13; d_gene: TRBD1; v_gene: TRBV11-3; CDR3nt: TGTGCCAGCAGACGGGGACAGGGAAACACCATATATTTT; CDR3aa: CASRRGQGNTIYF
abundance: .; j_gene: TRBJ1-5; len: 18; d_gene: .; v_gene: TRBV6-4; CDR3nt: TGTGCCAGCAGTGACCGCCGGGACACCCCCTATAGCAATCAGCCCCAGCATTTT; CDR3aa: CASSDRRDTPYSNQPQHF
abundance: .; j_gene: TRBJ2-5; len: 15; d_gene: TRBD2; v_gene: TRBV15; CDR3nt: TGTGCCACCAGCAGAGATCAAGGGAGCGGGGGGACCCAGTACTTC; CDR3aa: CATSRDQGSGGTQYF
abundance: .; j_gene: TRBJ2-1; len: 15; d_gene: .; v_gene: TRBV5-1; CDR3nt: TGCGCCAGCAGCCACGCCAGGGTAGGCTACAATGAGCAGTTCTTC; CDR3aa: CASSHARVGYNEQFF
abundance: .; j_gene: TRBJ2-3; len: 17; d_gene: .; v_gene: TRBV21-1; CDR3nt: TGTGCCAGCAGCAAGTTAGGTAGCCGGCTAGTCACAGATACGCAGTATTTT; CDR3aa: CASSKLGSRLVTDTQYF